What follows is one T cell receptor beta chain and its context. The antigen remains unidentified. This record belongs to a study of cytomegalovirus exposure and HLA in healthy donors. Broader study findings: According to a later analysis, donors in an Asian-associated ancestry cluster reportedly had fewer N-insertions than the 666-donor mean.

Trimming took 6 bases from V and 0 from J; bases not matched to a gene: 6. The CDR3 loop spans 15 amino acids. CDR1 is LNHDA, CDR2 SQIVND, per germline (reference sequence). It was with 60 Vbeta and 13 Jbeta primers that the PCR ran. The method was immunoSEQ multiplex PCR; TCRdb's version includes in-frame clones alone and lacks a portion of them. The table has about 100,000 clones, around 81% seen once; the top ten hold about 4.8%. The clonotype comes from a man aged 35 to 55 in good health and CMV-seropositive. Sequencing was done on a sample of PBMCs. V and J are TRBV19 and TRBJ2-3; TRBD1 aligns across 7 bases. The CDR3 protein is CASRQGSLSTDTQYF. CDR3 in DNA: TGTGCCAGTAGACAGGGGAGCTTAAGCACAGATACGCAGTATTTT.